Detailed here is one T cell receptor (beta chain). Its binding antigen is unknown. The input lacks base qualities; no much larger clone sits a single base away. The data belong to a study of Tregs in tolerant kidney transplant recipients (dated by TCRdb to between 2018 and 2021). Notes on the research overall: The transplants used related donors with nonmyeloablative bone marrow transplantation, and mixed chimerism in the human trials was transient. The study applied TCRbeta sequencing to find donor-specific regulatory T cells before combined kidney and bone marrow transplantation and then followed those same cells after transplant. Overall study results and their limits: Because the study included only a small number of patients, the results must be confirmed in larger populations and under other immunosuppression protocols. Because the PCR primers were changed over time for some patients, nucleotide-level comparison could not be performed across the samples from those patients. Expanding Tregs with activated donor B cells appeared to identify the most biologically relevant and donor-specific TCRbeta repertoire. In tolerant patients, donor-specific Tregs expanded more than Tregs overall, which suggests antigen-driven rather than nonspecific expansion. Biological reproducibility was not examined directly, but technical replication error appeared to be minimal.

The V and J ends are trimmed by 7 bases and 1 base, leaving 10 bases between them. The cysteine opens and the phenylalanine closes a CDR3 of 13 amino acids. Only the CDR3 DNA stays, 39 bases, in frame from base 1. For CDR1 and CDR2, the germline V gene lists MNHNS and SASEGT. The time point label corresponds to: blood sample drawn before combined kidney and bone marrow transplant. Unstimulated Tregs (CD4+CD25+CD127-), CD4+ non-Tregs (CD4+CD25-), CD4 and CD8 cells were FACS-sorted from thawed PBMCs. Thawed PBMCs were rested overnight at 37 degrees C with about 200 IU/ml IL-2 before Treg sorting. Patients were 4 combined kidney and bone marrow transplant recipients from the ITN036ST trial, and only these trial subjects had samples available. Healthy control blood was processed to PBMCs by Ficoll density gradient and cryopreserved, and patient PBMCs were collected before and after transplant. Genomic DNA was extracted from sorted cells with the QIAGEN DNeasy Blood and Tissue Kit for TCRbeta CDR3 sequencing. High-throughput TCRbeta CDR3 sequencing, including PCR amplification with bias correction and internal controls, was performed commercially through immunoSEQ. As for the original processing: Unique productive TCRbeta sequences were defined by CDR3 nucleotide sequence where primers matched, and otherwise by CDR3 amino acid sequence together with Vbeta and Jbeta genes. As a correction for sorting error, sequences shared between sorted populations at a frequency ratio of 2:1 or less were discarded, and the remaining shared sequences were assigned to the higher population. Sequences were defined as donor-reactive when expanded at least 5-fold in CFSE-low cells versus unstimulated cells and present at a frequency of at least 0.01% in CFSE-low cells. Repertoire divergence was quantified by Jensen-Shannon divergence calculated from the top 100 TCRbeta sequences ranked by frequency. When a sample had multiple sequencing runs, each run was corrected for sorting error separately and the runs were then pooled. This is the immuneACCESS table as TCRdb keeps it, with only in-frame sequences that have V and J called. A part of the clones is gone; compared with another copy, unresolved V genes explain less than half, and the rest is unexplained. V, J and clone size are those of that table, while D and trimming were read from the DNA. Recorded for this sample are just under 65,000 clones; nearly 98% of them occurred a single time. Of the sample, 0.3% to 0.4% is held by the ten largest clones.

This chain joins TRBV6-1 to TRBJ2-5; the D gene cannot be named for sure. The sequencing used Tregs from blood, collected before the transplant. The source is a human donor who received a combined kidney and bone marrow transplant. The bases read TGTGCCAGCAATTTTCCATTCCAAGAGACCCAGTACTTC. It encodes CASNFPFQETQYF.